The rows below give T cell receptor beta chains drawn from one sample of a study of post-analysis software for immune sequencing data. Each CDR3 protein is one row after TCRdb ran MiXCR on the PCR reads. The sample lists fewer than 900,000 distinct CDR3 sequences; 35% to 55% were seen once. The sequencing sample was made of blood. These receptors all stem from a girl under 18 with multiple sclerosis. The CDR3 runs from the conserved cysteine through the conserved F or W. The order of the fields is V gene, CDR3 length, J gene, CDR3 protein.

v_gene: TRBV6-1; len: 15; j_gene: TRBJ2-4; CDR3aa: CASSSWTLAKNIQYF
v_gene: TRBV12-3/TRBV12-4; len: 15; j_gene: TRBJ2-3; CDR3aa: CASSQGRPSTDTQYF
v_gene: TRBV7-9; len: 14; j_gene: TRBJ1-2; CDR3aa: CASSLAVADYGYTF
v_gene: TRBV27; len: 15; j_gene: NA; CDR3aa: CASSPPGSSQYEQYF
v_gene: TRBV14; len: 13; j_gene: TRBJ2-1; CDR3aa: CASSPPKGSEQFF
v_gene: TRBV4-2; len: 16; j_gene: TRBJ2-7; CDR3aa: CASSQEIRDSYYEQYF
v_gene: TRBV5-1; len: 15; j_gene: TRBJ2-1; CDR3aa: CASSLRTGGNLEQFF
v_gene: TRBV4-3; len: 15; j_gene: TRBJ2-7; CDR3aa: CASSPFTGGIYEQYF
v_gene: TRBV29-1; len: 14; j_gene: TRBJ2-7; CDR3aa: CSVEDRVNSYEQYF
v_gene: TRBV12-3/TRBV12-4; len: 14; j_gene: TRBJ2-7; CDR3aa: CASSFGGRYYEQYF
v_gene: TRBV24-1; len: 18; j_gene: TRBJ2-5; CDR3aa: CATSDQSAGDGGQETQYF
v_gene: TRBV10-2; len: 13; j_gene: TRBJ2-1; CDR3aa: CASSGDYQGEQFF
v_gene: TRBV20-1; len: 15; j_gene: TRBJ2-7; CDR3aa: CSAPSGSQGPYEQYF
v_gene: TRBV6-5; len: 16; j_gene: TRBJ2-5; CDR3aa: CASRPRTGSWGETQYF
v_gene: TRBV11-2; len: 14; j_gene: TRBJ2-7; CDR3aa: CASSFDQGPYEQYF
v_gene: TRBV7-2; len: 13; j_gene: TRBJ1-2; CDR3aa: CASSLDQGNGYTF
v_gene: TRBV6-5; len: 14; j_gene: NA; CDR3aa: CASRAGTTSSEQYF
v_gene: TRBV7-2; len: 12; j_gene: TRBJ2-1; CDR3aa: CASSLVFSEQFF
v_gene: TRBV12-3/TRBV12-4; len: 14; j_gene: TRBJ2-1; CDR3aa: CASRWGASYNEQFF
v_gene: TRBV2; len: 16; j_gene: TRBJ2-7; CDR3aa: CASSDGDTVEPYEQYF
v_gene: TRBV6-5; len: 15; j_gene: TRBJ2-7; CDR3aa: CASSKLAGSSYEQYF
v_gene: TRBV20-1; len: 15; j_gene: TRBJ2-3; CDR3aa: CSARGPGSSTDTQYF
v_gene: TRBV7-9; len: 15; j_gene: TRBJ2-3; CDR3aa: CASSISGRDTDTQYF
v_gene: TRBV6-6; len: 17; j_gene: TRBJ2-1; CDR3aa: CASSYSGGLAGVGEQFF
v_gene: TRBV7-9; len: 15; j_gene: TRBJ2-7; CDR3aa: CASSLASGRSYEQYF
v_gene: TRBV7-2; len: 14; j_gene: TRBJ2-1; CDR3aa: CASGLQSSGHEQFF
v_gene: TRBV13; len: 14; j_gene: TRBJ2-1; CDR3aa: CASSFQGGWYEQFF
v_gene: TRBV5-1; len: 16; j_gene: TRBJ2-3; CDR3aa: CASSFSGRAWTDTQYF
v_gene: TRBV4-2; len: 20; j_gene: TRBJ2-5; CDR3aa: CASSQGDGIGGSMNQETQYF
v_gene: TRBV6-4; len: 14; j_gene: TRBJ2-3; CDR3aa: CASTPGPNTDTQYF
v_gene: TRBV5-6; len: 16; j_gene: TRBJ1-5; CDR3aa: CASSFRTIGRNQPQHF
v_gene: TRBV5-1; len: 15; j_gene: TRBJ2-3; CDR3aa: CASSLAGDSADTQYF
v_gene: TRBV30; len: 18; j_gene: TRBJ2-1; CDR3aa: CAWRTGGRERRSRDEQFF
v_gene: TRBV9; len: 13; j_gene: TRBJ1-2; CDR3aa: CASSEQGPEGYTF
v_gene: TRBV7-2; len: 20; j_gene: TRBJ2-3; CDR3aa: CASSADVELAGGLLTDTQYF
v_gene: TRBV20-1; len: 17; j_gene: TRBJ2-5; CDR3aa: CSARDVGGGGSLETQYF
v_gene: TRBV29-1; len: 16; j_gene: TRBJ2-3; CDR3aa: CSVEAAGAGSRDTQYF
v_gene: TRBV7-8; len: 13; j_gene: TRBJ2-5; CDR3aa: CASSVGLRETQYF
v_gene: TRBV29-1; len: 15; j_gene: TRBJ2-1; CDR3aa: CSVEGRDGRHNEQFF
v_gene: TRBV30; len: 17; j_gene: TRBJ2-7; CDR3aa: CAWEGFRTSGNPREQYF